The 18 T cell receptor beta chains given below trace back to one sample, sequenced in a study of vaccination effects on CD4 cells after COVID-19. TCRdb's table, derived via immunoSEQ multiplex PCR, lists solely in-frame clones and lacks some. The sample carries some 60,000 clones, 78% recorded once. Following a 10-day culture, CD4+ T cells were purified. Each participant was given two doses of one vaccine (BNT162b2 or mRNA-1273). Their recognized antigens are unknown. Specimen: CD4+ T cells from PBMCs cultured without peptide, collected after COVID-19 vaccination. The receptors here all came from a human donor who received a COVID-19 vaccine.

The rearrangement links TRBV6-5 to TRBJ2-3; perhaps TRBD1 as D (5 bases). From germline, CDR1 is MNHEY and CDR2 SVGAGI. V lost 0 bases and J lost 1, with 8 bases in between. This CDR3 comprises 15 residues. CDR3: CASSYSGRGTDTQYF. The DNA of the CDR3 is TGTGCCAGCAGTTACTCGGGCAGGGGCACAGATACGCAGTATTTT.

A word on this clone: One end of the junction varies from germline; a read error may be responsible. This sequence joins TRBV7-7 and TRBJ2-7, with 8 bases aligning to TRBD2. The CDR3 has 18 residues. Germline V gene sequence: CDR1 SSHAT, CDR2 FNYEAQ (reference sequence). The CDR3 here is CASIRTRGRPGGNHEQYF. DNA for the CDR3: TGTGCTAGCATCCGAACCCGGGGCAGGCCGGGAGGGAACCACGAGCAGTACTTC.

The rearrangement links TRBV5-6 to TRBJ2-5; TRBD2 aligns across 8 bases. The germline CDR1 and CDR2 sequences are SGHDT and YYEEEE. Trimming at V came to 4 bases and at J to 5 bases, leaving 7 bases not matched to a gene. There are 14 residues in the CDR3. CDR3 sequence: CASSPGLARETQYF. In nucleotides, the CDR3 is TGTGCCAGCAGCCCCGGACTAGCTAGGGAGACCCAGTACTTC.

This chain connects TRBV30 to TRBJ1-1, with D uncertain. V shed 5 bases and J shed 6 bases, with 19 bases lying between them. The CDR3 has 14 amino acids. Germline V gives CDR1 GTSNPN, CDR2 SVGIG (reference sequence). In DNA form, the CDR3 reads TGTGCCTGGGTACCCGGGGTCGTTAAGGCTGAAGCTTTCTTT. It encodes CAWVPGVVKAEAFF.

The chain has TRBV5-4 and TRBJ2-3; 9 bases match TRBD2. After removal of 3 bases from V and 2 bases from J, the junction contained 7 bases not matched to a gene. Germline loops: CDR1 SGHNT, CDR2 YYREEE (reference sequence). CDR3 length equals 16 residues. CDR3 coding DNA: TGTGCCAGCAGCTACCGAGCGGGGGGCCCCACAGATACGCAGTATTTT. Translated, it gives CASSYRAGGPTDTQYF.

The V and J genes are TRBV9 and TRBJ2-5, with TRBD2 matching over 8 bases. V gave up 0 bases and J gave up 5 bases; unmatched junction bases: 9. In germline, CDR1 is SGDLS, CDR2 YYNGEE. There are 16 residues in the CDR3. The CDR3 here is CASSVESGRGGETQYF. In nucleotides, the CDR3 is TGTGCCAGCAGCGTAGAGTCCGGGAGGGGCGGGGAGACCCAGTACTTC.

The rearrangement links TRBV4-1 to TRBJ1-1; D not resolved. V gave up 4 bases and J gave up 3 bases, with 15 bases separating them. The V gene's germline CDR1 is MGHRA and CDR2 YSYEKL. The CDR3 extends over 15 amino acids. Here the CDR3 reads CASSPSWLRDTEAFF. For the CDR3, the DNA is TGCGCCAGCAGCCCCTCGTGGCTACGGGACACTGAAGCTTTCTTT.

This clone has just a few counts. This chain uses TRBV11-2 with TRBJ1-1, with 7 bases lining up with TRBD1. Germline-derived CDR1 and CDR2 are SGHAT and FQNNGV. V lost 5 bases and J lost 1; bases outside the gene matches: 7. The CDR3 covers 15 residues. CDR3 sequence reads: CASSPRGQTNTEAFF. The CDR3 DNA follows: TGTGCCAGCAGCCCCCGGGGACAGACGAACACTGAAGCTTTCTTT.

The chain links TRBV29-1 to TRBJ2-7; 10 bases are a match to TRBD1. The germline V gene encodes CDR1 SQVTM and CDR2 ANQGSEA. V shed 7 bases and J 5 bases; nucleotides not matched to a gene: 8. The length of the CDR3 is 13 residues. This CDR3 is CSARRQGANEQYF. The CDR3, as DNA: TGCAGCGCCCGAAGACAGGGGGCCAACGAGCAGTACTTC.

This clone was picked up one time. The chain has TRBV7-2 and TRBJ2-7; D possibly uses TRBD1 or TRBD2 (5 bases each). CDR1 is SGHTA and CDR2 is FQGNSA in the germline V gene. The CDR3 has 16 residues. V lost 5 bases to trimming and J lost 4 bases, with 21 bases between them. This chain's CDR3 is CASSILPGTRPYEQYF. CDR3 coding DNA: TGTGCCAGCAGCATTCTCCCGGGGACCAGACCTTACGAGCAGTACTTC.

The chain is built from TRBV18 and TRBJ2-7; D unclear. Between the trimmed V and J ends, which lost 5 bases and 3 bases, there was a span of 8 bases. Germline loops: CDR1 KGHSH, CDR2 LQKENI. The CDR3 is made up of 12 amino acids. CDR3: CASSRYNYEQYF. The DNA of the CDR3 is TGTGCCAGCTCAAGATACAACTACGAGCAGTACTTC.

The genes are TRBV11-1 and TRBJ1-1; D not certain. Looked up from germline, CDR1 is SGHAT and CDR2 is FQDESV (reference sequence). Between the trimmed V and J ends, which lost 0 bases and 0 bases, there was a span of 5 bases. The CDR3 is 14 amino acids. The DNA of the CDR3 is TGTGCCAGCAGCTTAGCCAGGCTGAACACTGAAGCTTTCTTT. Translating gives CASSLARLNTEAFF.

The rearrangement links TRBV2 to TRBJ1-1; D unresolved. With 9 bases removed from V and 1 base from J, the gap between germline ends came to 12 bases. The CDR3 spans 13 residues. CDR1 and CDR2 (germline): SNHLY, FYNNEI. This chain's CDR3 is CARSRVPNTEAFF. The CDR3 nucleotides are TGTGCCAGGAGCCGGGTCCCGAACACTGAAGCTTTCTTT.

The V call is TRBV30, the J call TRBJ2-4; D is undetermined. Germline V lookup: CDR1 GTSNPN, CDR2 SVGIG (reference sequence). The V end lost 0 bases, the J end lost 5 bases, and 2 bases lay between the germline ends. The CDR3 extends over 11 amino acids. This CDR3 is CAWSVENIQYF. CDR3 coding DNA: TGTGCCTGGAGTGTAGAAAACATTCAGTACTTC.

This chain connects TRBV2 to TRBJ2-3; D unclear. Between the trimmed V and J ends, which lost 2 bases and 0 bases, there was a span of 15 bases. CDR3 size: 17 residues. Germline CDR1 SNHLY, CDR2 FYNNEI. In nucleotides, the CDR3 is TGTGCCAGCAGTGAAAGAAGACTCGACGTTAGCACAGATACGCAGTATTTT. Its translation is CASSERRLDVSTDTQYF. Filled out from reference TRBV2 and TRBJ2-3, the complete variable domain reads EPEVTQTPSHQVTQMGQEVILRCVPISNHLYFYWYRQILGQKVEFLVSFYNNEISEKSEIFDDQFSVERPDGSNFTLKIRSTKLEDSAMYFCASSERRLDVSTDTQYFGPGTRLTVL.

CDR3 sequence reads: CASSLVRSYGYTF. CDR3 sequence (DNA): TGTGCCAGCAGCTTAGTTCGCAGCTATGGCTACACCTTC. V is TRBV7-9 and J is TRBJ1-2; no definite D call. Germline lookup yields CDR1 SEHNR and CDR2 FQNEAQ (reference sequence). CDR3 length: 13 residues. The V end lost 1 base, the J end lost 4 bases, and 7 bases lay between the germline ends.

V and J are TRBV6-2 or TRBV6-3 and TRBJ2-5; D gene uncertain. The CDR3 extends over 12 amino acids. V lost 0 bases, J lost 5 bases, and 4 bases lay in between. Germline CDR1 and CDR2: MNHEY and SVGEGT. DNA of the CDR3: TGTGCCAGCAGTTACTCGTTGGAGACCCAGTACTTC. The encoded protein is CASSYSLETQYF.

The chain couples TRBV4-3 to TRBJ1-6; 9 nucleotides agree with TRBD1. CDR3 length: 16 residues. Per germline, CDR1 LGHNA and CDR2 YSLEER. Trimming removed 2 bases from V and 10 bases from J; junction bases left unmatched: 9. Written as DNA, the CDR3 is TGCGCCAGCAGCCAACGCCGGGAGACAGGGGGATCACCCCTCCACTTT. It is translated as CASSQRRETGGSPLHF.